The clone carrying this T cell receptor (beta chain) was found a few times. The data belong to a study of memory CD4+ T cells and cytomegalovirus serostatus. Study details: Donors were healthy Belgian adults, 9 CMV seropositive and about 24 seronegative.

Single viable CD3+CD4+CD8-CD45RO+ cells were sorted as the memory CD4+ T cells. The V and J ends lost 6 bases and 1 base respectively, with 12 bases between them. Germline V gives CDR1 LNHDA, CDR2 SQIVND (reference sequence). The CDR3 runs 14 residues. The assay was immunoSEQ multiplex PCR, and TCRdb's table has in-frame clones only and misses some. This table has some 64,000 clones, approximately 78% appearing once. Specimen: memory CD4+ T cells from blood. The sequence was obtained from an adult in good health and CMV-seronegative. The V and J genes are TRBV19 and TRBJ1-1; no firm D call. Written as DNA, the CDR3 is TGTGCCAGTAGAAGGCCCCAGGAGAACACTGAAGCTTTCTTT. Amino acids: CASRRPQENTEAFF.